This T cell receptor (beta chain) came from a study of blood T cells in healthy people across ages. Broader study findings: Donor CMV status, an unknown factor, possibly confounded changes in expanded clonotypes.

Concerning this clonotype itself: Its antigen is not known.

A J-beta primer mix and a sample-barcoded 5' primer were used in a second PCR of roughly 6 to 11 cycles. Each cDNA molecule, via a template-switch adaptor with 12 random nucleotides, was tagged. Per sample, CDR3-containing paired-end reads numbered at least 3 million. One entry per CDR3 protein results from TCRdb running MiXCR on the 5' RACE reads. In the table there are 700,000 or so distinct CDR3 sequences, over 40% of which are singletons. V lost 2 bases and J lost 4; bases outside the gene matches: 6. The CDR3 is made up of 15 amino acids. Germline-derived CDR1 and CDR2 are SGHAT and FQNNGV. The receptor was derived from a man at least 80 years old in good health. The chain has TRBV11-2 and TRBJ2-3; 7 nucleotides align to TRBD2. Sequencing used blood. DNA of the CDR3: TGTGCCAGCAGCTTAAGGGCGGGGGACCCAGATACGCAGTATTTT. Protein product: CASSLRAGDPDTQYF.